The entry that follows covers one TCR beta chain sequence. Sequencing was performed with immunoSEQ multiplex PCR; in TCRdb, only in-frame clones are kept and a portion is missing. The sample consists of approximately 620,000 clones, less than 98% of them appearing once. The data are from a study of shared clonotypes between healthy human individuals. Trimming removed 0 bases at V and 0 bases at J, with 13 bases between. CDR3 length equals 16 residues. The germline gives CDR1 SGHRS, CDR2 YFSETQ. This receptor was identified in a woman aged 25 to 39 in good health. What was sequenced was naive CD4+ T cells sorted from blood. Stated subset: CD45RA+ positively selected. J is TRBJ2-7 and V is TRBV5-1; a weak D match, TRBD2 (6 bases). The CDR3 is CASSLGGTESSYEQYF. CDR3 DNA sequence: TGCGCCAGCAGCTTGGGGGGGACTGAAAGCTCCTACGAGCAGTACTTC.